These 21 T cell receptor beta chains originate from one sample sequenced in a study of a mutant IDH1 vaccine in newly diagnosed glioma. Described time point: week 23, last vaccination. Each dose of the vaccine consisted of 300 ug of mutant IDH1 20-mer peptide, with topical imiquimod. These receptors' antigens are unknown. The assay was immunoSEQ multiplex PCR, and TCRdb's table has in-frame clones only and misses some. The sample contains roughly 19,000 clones, 82% of which appear only once. Sequencing was performed on PBMCs, taken from a glioma patient whose treatment included an IDH1 peptide vaccine. The receptors were gathered from a man between 25 and 39 years old with glioma.

Written as DNA, the CDR3 is TGTGCCAGCAGTGAAGCGTACAGGGGTTCGGGAAACACCATATATTTT. Protein product: CASSEAYRGSGNTIYF. The chain links TRBV2 to TRBJ1-3; TRBD1 matches at 7 bases. J lost 4 bases, V lost 0 bases, and 6 bases had no gene match. The CDR3 length is 16 residues. CDR1 and CDR2 from the germline V gene are SNHLY and FYNNEI.

This clone has only one observation. This chain links TRBV5-1 with TRBJ2-7; 12 bases fit TRBD1. In germline, CDR1 is SGHRS, CDR2 YFSETQ. The CDR3 has 15 amino acids. The V segment lost 4 bases and the J segment 7 bases; nucleotides outside the gene matches: 9. The CDR3 spells CASSSRDRGQREQYF. Written as DNA, the CDR3 is TGCGCCAGCAGCAGCCGGGACAGGGGGCAACGGGAGCAGTACTTC.

The chain uses TRBV20-1 and TRBJ2-3; TRBD2 might be the D (5 bases). Trimming took 3 bases from V and 5 from J, leaving 6 bases between them. The CDR3 has 11 amino acids. CDR1 is DFQATT, CDR2 SNEGSKA, per germline (reference sequence). The CDR3 DNA is TGCAGTGCTAGGGAGGTAGATACGCAGTATTTT. Protein product: CSAREVDTQYF.

The chain employs TRBV6-5 and TRBJ1-2, with 7 bases that match TRBD1. Germline V gene data show CDR1 as MNHEY and CDR2 as SVGAGI. There are 14 residues in the CDR3. The J segment lost 2 bases and the V segment lost 5 bases, leaving 5 bases of the junction unmatched. CDR3 in amino acids: CASSPTGSNYGYTF. CDR3 sequence (DNA): TGTGCCAGCAGTCCGACAGGGTCCAACTATGGCTACACCTTC.

The chain has TRBV11-2 and TRBJ1-1; 7 bases are a match to TRBD1. V shed 2 bases, J shed 6 bases, and the junction held 9 bases outside the gene matches. The germline CDR1 and CDR2 sequences are SGHAT and FQNNGV. This CDR3 has 15 amino acids. CDR3 loop: CASSLRTGAPAEAFF. The CDR3 DNA reads as TGTGCCAGCAGCTTACGAACAGGGGCCCCCGCTGAAGCTTTCTTT.

V is TRBV11-2 and J is TRBJ2-5, with 10 bases fitting TRBD1. The CDR3 runs to 15 residues. From germline, CDR1 is SGHAT and CDR2 FQNNGV. Trimming cost V 3 bases and J 5 bases; bases outside gene matches: 6. The CDR3 DNA is TGTGCCAGCAGCTTTGGACAGGGGGAGGTGGAGACCCAGTACTTC. Amino acid sequence: CASSFGQGEVETQYF.

The rearrangement joins TRBV2 to TRBJ2-7; D gene unclear. The CDR3 is made up of 11 amino acids. Germline V gene lookup returns CDR1 SNHLY and CDR2 FYNNEI. Trimming left V 9 bases short and J 8 bases short, with 14 bases between. The DNA of the CDR3 is TGTGCCAGTCTCGGGCAGACGCAGCAGTACTTC. Translation: CASLGQTQQYF.

The CDR3 DNA reads TGCGCCAGCAGCCTTACTCCGGGCTCTGGGGCCAACGTCCTGACTTTC. The encoded protein is CASSLTPGSGANVLTF. V gene TRBV4-1 combines with J gene TRBJ2-6; unclear D gene. V lost 4 bases to trimming and J lost 0 bases, with 10 bases between them. Germline CDR1 is MGHRA and CDR2 is YSYEKL. This CDR3 is built from 16 residues.

This clone appeared a single time. The chain uses TRBV7-9 and TRBJ1-4; perhaps TRBD1 as D (5 bases). The V end lost 2 bases, the J end lost 0 bases, and 10 bases lay between the germline ends. Germline CDR1 SEHNR, CDR2 FQNEAQ (reference sequence). This CDR3 is 16 amino acids long. DNA for the CDR3: TGTGCCAGCAGCTTATTGAGGGACTCAACTAATGAAAAACTGTTTTTT. This codes for CASSLLRDSTNEKLFF.

The chain has TRBV19 and TRBJ1-3, with D possibly matching TRBD1 (5 bases). Looked up from germline, CDR1 is LNHDA and CDR2 is SQIVND (reference sequence). There are 14 residues in the CDR3. V was trimmed by 5 bases and J by 0 bases, leaving 8 bases between them. The CDR3 protein is CASSSGSSGNTIYF. CDR3 sequence (DNA): TGTGCCAGTAGTTCAGGGTCCTCTGGAAACACCATATATTTT.

The chain recombines TRBV29-1 with TRBJ1-1; D possibly corresponds to TRBD1 (5 bases). V was clipped by 5 bases and J by 1 base, with 17 bases between them. Germline V gene data show CDR1 as SQVTM and CDR2 as ANQGSEA. The CDR3 runs 15 residues. In DNA form, the CDR3 reads TGCAGCGTTTCCTGGGGGACGATATCGAACACTGAAGCTTTCTTT. Protein: CSVSWGTISNTEAFF.

V gene TRBV10-1 combines with J gene TRBJ2-5; weak D call: TRBD2 (5 bases). The CDR3 loop spans 15 amino acids. Germline V gene sequence: CDR1 WNHNN, CDR2 SYGVQD (reference sequence). Deletions cut 0 bases from V and 5 bases from J, with 13 bases between. CDR3 DNA: TGCGCCAGCAGTGAGTCGAGGGCCCGGTGGGAGACCCAGTACTTC. It encodes CASSESRARWETQYF.

By sample share, this clone is medium-sized (0.01 to 0.1%). This chain joins TRBV5-1 and TRBJ2-7; 7 nucleotides align to TRBD1. The CDR3 is 16 amino acids. In germline, CDR1 is SGHRS, CDR2 YFSETQ. V was clipped by 2 bases and J by 3 bases; unmatched bases: 11. As DNA, the CDR3 is TGCGCCAGCAGCTTAGATTCCGGGACAGCCCTCTACGAGCAGTACTTC. Translating gives CASSLDSGTALYEQYF.

This clone occurred once. CDR3 protein: CASSYGTNTEAFF. In DNA, the CDR3 is TGTGCCAGCAGTTATGGCACGAACACTGAAGCTTTCTTT. The chain joins TRBV6-5 to TRBJ1-1; D gene unclear. The CDR3 is 13 amino acids. Between the trimmed V and J ends, which lost 3 bases and 1 base, there was a span of 6 bases. Germline CDR1 and CDR2: MNHEY and SVGAGI.

Only one count was recorded for this clone. V is TRBV6-4 and J is TRBJ2-1; a possible D gene is TRBD1 (5 bases). V was pared by 3 bases and J by 2 bases, with 11 bases between. The CDR3 runs to 15 residues. The germline CDR1 and CDR2 sequences are MRHNA and SNTAGT. The DNA for the CDR3 is TGTGCCAGCAGTGAGGCTCCAGGGACCTACAATGAGCAGTTCTTC. Translating gives CASSEAPGTYNEQFF.

The V call is TRBV7-9, the J call TRBJ2-7; unclear D gene. CDR3 length: 14 amino acids. CDR1 SEHNR and CDR2 FQNEAQ come from the germline V gene (reference sequence). V lost 5 bases and J lost 1, with 12 bases in between. CDR3: CASSRGAISYEQYF. The CDR3 DNA is TGTGCCAGCAGCCGAGGAGCCATTTCCTACGAGCAGTACTTC.

The chain uses TRBV5-1 and TRBJ1-2; no reliable D call. Deletions cut 4 bases from V and 4 bases from J, with 14 bases between. Per germline, CDR1 SGHRS and CDR2 YFSETQ. The CDR3 covers 14 residues. The CDR3 DNA sequence: TGCGCCAGCAGCGTGGCTGGGATGGCCTATGGCTACACCTTC. Translated: CASSVAGMAYGYTF.

This chain connects TRBV30 to TRBJ1-1; TRBD1 matches at 8 bases. CDR1 and CDR2 from the germline V gene are GTSNPN and SVGIG (reference sequence). V gave up 2 bases and J gave up 10 bases; unmatched junction bases: 12. CDR3 size: 14 residues. This chain's CDR3 is CAWSSDRGRVGAFF. CDR3 coding DNA: TGTGCCTGGAGTTCAGACAGGGGCCGCGTTGGAGCTTTCTTT.

This chain links TRBV19 with TRBJ2-5; 7 bases match TRBD1. Germline loops: CDR1 LNHDA, CDR2 SQIVND (reference sequence). V was clipped by 5 bases and J by 5 bases; unmatched bases: 11. This CDR3 region has 15 residues. The CDR3 DNA follows: TGTGCCAGTAGTGAGGGACAGTTGGAGAGGGAGACCCAGTACTTC. Its protein is CASSEGQLERETQYF.

This chain connects TRBV2 to TRBJ1-3; D uncertain. V dropped 1 base and J dropped 4 bases, with 8 bases sitting between them. The CDR3 loop spans 14 amino acids. CDR1 is SNHLY, CDR2 FYNNEI, per germline. CDR3 sequence: CASSEGGSGNTIYF. CDR3 bases: TGTGCCAGCAGTGAAGGAGGGTCAGGAAACACCATATATTTT.

This chain connects TRBV5-1 to TRBJ2-2, with D hard to call. Trimming left V 5 bases short and J 1 base short, with 3 bases between. The germline gives CDR1 SGHRS, CDR2 YFSETQ. The CDR3 length is 12 residues. The CDR3 is CASSGNTGELFF. CDR3 DNA: TGCGCCAGCAGTGGGAACACCGGGGAGCTGTTTTTT.